The 27 T cell receptor beta chains listed next were all sequenced from one sample in a study of T cell responses to AZD1222 COVID-19 vaccine. The table came from immunoSEQ multiplex PCR; TCRdb's copy has only in-frame clones and leaves some out. Of about 83,000 clones listed, roughly 86% are singletons. The material sequenced was peripheral blood, taken on day 0 of AZD1222 vaccination. The receptors originated from an adult in good health.

The sample holds a few counts of this clone. The V and J genes are TRBV6-5 and TRBJ2-1, with a tentative D call TRBD2 (7 bases). Germline loops: CDR1 MNHEY, CDR2 SVGAGI. CDR3 length: 15 residues. Between the trimmed V and J ends, which lost 4 bases and 5 bases, there was a span of 15 bases. In DNA, the CDR3 is TGTGCCAGCAGTTTACAACAGGGAGGGGACAATGAGCAGTTCTTC. It codes for CASSLQQGGDNEQFF.

This clone was counted a single time. This chain joins TRBV4-3 and TRBJ2-1, with TRBD2 matching 12 bases. CDR1 is LGHNA and CDR2 is YSLEER in the germline V gene. V was clipped by 4 bases and J by 5 bases; unmatched bases: 3. The CDR3 runs 15 residues. The CDR3, as DNA: TGCGCCAGCAGCCCCCTAGCGGGAGGGGACAATGAGCAGTTCTTC. Protein product: CASSPLAGGDNEQFF.

The J gene is TRBJ1-2, the V gene TRBV7-2, with a tentative D call TRBD1 (5 bases). The V end lost 3 bases, the J end lost 6 bases, and 11 bases lay between the germline ends. This CDR3 is built from 13 residues. The germline V gene encodes CDR1 SGHTA and CDR2 FQGNSA. CDR3 in amino acids: CASSFIGEDGYTF. The DNA for the CDR3 is TGTGCCAGCAGCTTCATAGGGGAGGATGGCTACACCTTC.

The chain links TRBV3-1 (or the pseudogene TRBV3-2) to TRBJ1-3; D gene ambiguous. V was pared by 3 bases and J by 4 bases, with 10 bases between. Germline assignment: CDR1 LGHDT and CDR2 YNNKEL (reference sequence). The CDR3 runs to 14 residues. The CDR3 nucleotides read TGTGCCAGCAGCCAGGCGACGGGAGGAAACACCATATATTTT. This translates into CASSQATGGNTIYF.

This clone was observed once. The J gene is TRBJ2-1, the V gene TRBV5-4; 12 nucleotides match TRBD2. Germline assignment: CDR1 SGHNT and CDR2 YYREEE (reference sequence). The length of the CDR3 is 15 residues. V was pared by 2 bases and J by 5 bases, with 2 bases of the junction left unmatched. This chain's CDR3 is CASSLGLAGNNEQFF. The CDR3 nucleotides are TGTGCCAGCAGCTTAGGACTAGCGGGAAACAATGAGCAGTTCTTC.

The chain carries TRBV19 and TRBJ1-2, with D perhaps TRBD1 (5 bases). The CDR3 is 14 residues long. The ends were cut back, 5 bases at V and 1 base at J, with 11 bases in the middle. From germline, CDR1 is LNHDA and CDR2 SQIVND (reference sequence). CDR3 nucleotides: TGTGCCAGTAGTCCGGGACTGGTTAACTATGGCTACACCTTC. The encoded protein is CASSPGLVNYGYTF.

The rearrangement uses TRBV6-5 and TRBJ2-5, with D uncertain. V dropped 7 bases and J dropped 5 bases, with 20 bases sitting between them. The germline CDR1 and CDR2 sequences are MNHEY and SVGAGI. CDR3 length: 15 amino acids. CDR3 residues: CASKTIWWGSETQYF. The CDR3 bases are TGTGCCAGCAAAACAATCTGGTGGGGAAGTGAGACCCAGTACTTC.

The rearrangement uses TRBV5-1 and TRBJ1-1; 9 nucleotides match TRBD1. The V gene's germline CDR1 is SGHRS and CDR2 YFSETQ. V shed 4 bases and J 10 bases; nucleotides not matched to a gene: 8. The CDR3 extends over 13 amino acids. The CDR3 DNA sequence: TGCGCCAGCAGCGGGACAGGGTGGGGACGAGCTTTCTTT. Translation: CASSGTGWGRAFF.

This clone has only one observation. The CDR3 is CSVVGQQNEKLFF. CDR3 sequence (DNA): TGCAGCGTTGTTGGACAGCAAAATGAAAAACTGTTTTTT. The J gene is TRBJ1-4, the V gene TRBV29-1, with D perhaps TRBD1 (6 bases). The V and J ends lost 4 bases and 5 bases respectively, with 11 bases between them. Germline V gene lookup returns CDR1 SQVTM and CDR2 ANQGSEA. There are 13 residues in the CDR3.

This chain connects TRBV10-1 to TRBJ2-7, with 7 positions matching TRBD2. The CDR3 runs 14 residues. CDR1 is WNHNN and CDR2 is SYGVQD in the germline V gene (reference sequence). V gave up 5 bases and J gave up 3 bases; unmatched junction bases: 7. CDR3 region: CASSIGGSGYEQYF. CDR3 nucleotide sequence: TGCGCCAGCAGTATCGGCGGGAGCGGCTACGAGCAGTACTTC.

This chain links TRBV18 with TRBJ1-2; D is undetermined. This CDR3 comprises 15 residues. From germline, CDR1 is KGHSH and CDR2 LQKENI. Trimming stripped 0 bases from V and 1 base from J, with 9 bases between. CDR3 protein: CASSPPGDINYGYTF. The CDR3 nucleotides read TGTGCCAGCTCACCACCCGGAGATATTAACTATGGCTACACCTTC.

The chain is built from TRBV18 and TRBJ1-1; 7 bases match TRBD1. CDR1 KGHSH and CDR2 LQKENI come from the germline V gene. The V gene end was trimmed by 3 bases and the J gene end by 8 bases; junction bases not matched to a gene: 9. The length of the CDR3 is 14 residues. CDR3 amino acids: CASSPVGGRGEAFF. The CDR3, as DNA: TGTGCCAGCTCACCCGTAGGGGGCAGGGGAGAAGCTTTCTTT.

The sample holds one count of this clone. The chain employs TRBV7-3 and TRBJ1-2; 9 nucleotides line up with TRBD1. With V trimmed by 3 bases and J by 6 bases, 8 bases remained unmatched. The CDR3 has 15 amino acids. Germline CDR1 is SGHTA and CDR2 is FQGTGA. The CDR3 loop is CASSLDRGPLDGYTF. The CDR3 region has the DNA TGTGCCAGCAGCTTGGACAGGGGACCCCTCGATGGCTACACCTTC.

The chain uses TRBV7-8 and TRBJ2-2, with a possible D match to TRBD1 (6 bases). This CDR3 contains 17 residues. Germline V lookup: CDR1 SGHVS, CDR2 FQNEAQ. V lost 5 bases and J lost 0, with 16 bases in between. For the CDR3, the DNA is TGTGCCAGCAGCCCAAGGCCCGGGACAACGAACACCGGGGAGCTGTTTTTT. Residues: CASSPRPGTTNTGELFF.

This rearrangement joins TRBV5-1 to TRBJ1-2; D remains unclear. V lost 2 bases, J lost 4 bases, and 12 bases lay in between. Germline V lookup: CDR1 SGHRS, CDR2 YFSETQ. The CDR3 is 14 amino acids. The CDR3 region is CASSFSPDIYGYTF. In nucleotides, the CDR3 is TGCGCCAGCAGCTTTTCCCCAGACATCTATGGCTACACCTTC.

The chain has TRBV12-5 and TRBJ2-2; tentative D call: TRBD1 (5 bases). Germline loops: CDR1 LGHNT, CDR2 FRNRAP. Trimming cost V 8 bases and J 0 bases, with 10 bases left between them. This CDR3 spans 14 amino acids. The CDR3 reads CASPWTPNTGELFF. CDR3 sequence (DNA): TGTGCTAGTCCCTGGACACCGAACACCGGGGAGCTGTTTTTT.

This clone was seen a handful of times. J is TRBJ2-2 and V is TRBV4-2; D is possibly TRBD2 (6 bases). Per the germline V gene, CDR1 is LGHNA and CDR2 is YNFKEQ. The CDR3 loop spans 15 amino acids. V dropped 4 bases and J dropped 5 bases, with 14 bases sitting between them. Here the CDR3 DNA reads TGTGCCAGCAGCCCTCGGGACTTGCTGACCGGGGAGCTGTTTTTT. The encoded protein is CASSPRDLLTGELFF.

The rearrangement links TRBV7-3 to TRBJ2-6; D might be TRBD1 (5 bases). V was cut by 2 bases and J by 3 bases, with 11 bases left in between. In germline, CDR1 is SGHTA, CDR2 FQGTGA. The CDR3 spans 16 residues. Written as DNA, the CDR3 is TGTGCCAGCAGCTTACTCCCAAGGGGTGGGGCCAACGTCCTGACTTTC. Its translation: CASSLLPRGGANVLTF.

The chain carries TRBV4-1 and TRBJ1-5; no definite D call. V was pared by 2 bases and J by 3 bases, with 5 bases between. The CDR3 runs to 13 residues. Looked up from germline, CDR1 is MGHRA and CDR2 is YSYEKL. The CDR3 coding sequence is TGCGCCAGCAGCCAACTGTTCAATCAGCCCCAGCATTTT. This codes for CASSQLFNQPQHF.

V usage is TRBV11-2 and J usage is TRBJ1-2; D is ambiguous. Germline CDR1 SGHAT, CDR2 FQNNGV. The CDR3 has 13 amino acids. Trimming stripped 2 bases from V and 2 bases from J, with 6 bases between. Here the CDR3 reads CASSLSFNYGYTF. The DNA of the CDR3 is TGTGCCAGCAGCTTATCCTTCAACTATGGCTACACCTTC.

The gene calls are TRBV2 and TRBJ1-3, with D possibly matching TRBD1 (5 bases). Germline V gene sequence: CDR1 SNHLY, CDR2 FYNNEI. The CDR3 length is 15 residues. V lost 7 bases and J 2 bases, leaving 15 bases between the germline ends. CDR3 nucleotides: TGTGCCAGCACCACGACAGATTTGGCTGGAAACACCATATATTTT. Amino acids: CASTTTDLAGNTIYF.

The V gene is TRBV7-2, the J gene TRBJ2-4, with 11 bases that match TRBD2. Germline V lookup: CDR1 SGHTA, CDR2 FQGNSA. V dropped 5 bases and J dropped 0; count of bases not matched to a gene: 12. The CDR3 runs 19 residues. CDR3 nucleotide sequence: TGTGCCAGCAGCCGCCTAGCGGGAGGACTAACCCTAGCCAAAAACATTCAGTACTTC. Its protein product is CASSRLAGGLTLAKNIQYF.

The chain has TRBV6-6 and TRBJ1-2; possible D gene TRBD1, 6 bases. CDR3 length: 13 residues. Germline CDR1 and CDR2: MNHNY and SVGAGI (reference sequence). Trimming left V 6 bases short and J 3 bases short, with 11 bases between. CDR3 DNA: TGTGCCAGCAGACAGGGAGGTGACTATGGCTACACCTTC. This translates into CASRQGGDYGYTF.

The chain combines TRBV7-9 with TRBJ1-4; D is unresolved. The ends were cut back, 5 bases at V and 0 bases at J, with 13 bases in the middle. This CDR3 has 16 residues. The germline V gene encodes CDR1 SEHNR and CDR2 FQNEAQ (reference sequence). This CDR3 reads CASSSTDAATNEKLFF. Written as DNA, the CDR3 is TGTGCCAGCAGCAGCACGGACGCGGCAACTAATGAAAAACTGTTTTTT.

The rearrangement links TRBV10-2 to TRBJ2-7, with a tentative D call TRBD2 (5 bases). Germline CDR1 reads WSHSY; CDR2 reads SAAADI. Trimming took 6 bases from V and 0 from J, leaving 15 bases between them. The CDR3 extends over 15 amino acids. The CDR3 protein is CASRAVIANSYEQYF. In DNA form, the CDR3 reads TGCGCCAGCAGGGCCGTGATAGCGAACTCCTACGAGCAGTACTTC.

CDR3 nucleotides: TGTGCCATTAGTACCGGCGGCAACACTGAAGCTTTCTTT. Translating gives CAISTGGNTEAFF. This sequence joins TRBV10-3 and TRBJ1-1; no firm D call. The germline V gene encodes CDR1 ENHRY and CDR2 SYGVKD. The V gene lost 9 bases and the J gene lost 2 bases, with 13 bases spanning the gap. CDR3 size: 13 residues.

This chain uses TRBV7-2 with TRBJ1-4, with D tentatively TRBD1 (5 bases). Germline-derived CDR1 and CDR2 are SGHTA and FQGNSA. The CDR3 length is 15 residues. Trimming took off 1 base at V and 2 bases at J, with 8 bases between the two ends. CDR3 region: CASSLDRGTNEKLFF. CDR3 nucleotide sequence: TGTGCCAGCAGCTTAGATCGGGGGACTAATGAAAAACTGTTTTTT.